A single sample is the source of the 15 T cell receptor beta chains below, sequenced in a study of control samples from healthy donors and cancer patients. The assay was immunoSEQ multiplex PCR, and TCRdb's table has in-frame clones only and misses some. The repertoire consists of about 160,000 clones, with roughly 89% occurring once and the leading ten covering more than 10%. The sequenced sample was blood. The receptors originated from a man aged 30 to 39 in good health.

CDR3 in amino acids: CASSAEPTRYETQYF. Written as DNA, the CDR3 is TGTGCCAGCAGCGCGGAGCCGACTAGATACGAGACCCAGTACTTC. The chain has TRBV9 and TRBJ2-5; possibly TRBD2 for D (6 bases). Germline CDR1 reads SGDLS; CDR2 reads YYNGEE. The V end lost 3 bases, the J end lost 5 bases, and 17 bases lay between the germline ends. The CDR3 has 15 amino acids.

This clone was seen a few times. This chain joins TRBV3-1 (or the pseudogene TRBV3-2) and TRBJ2-1; D is perhaps TRBD2 (7 bases). This CDR3 has 17 residues. In germline, CDR1 is LGHDT, CDR2 YNNKEL (reference sequence). V lost 5 bases and J lost 6, with 23 bases in between. Here the CDR3 DNA reads TGTGCCAGCAGCTCCCGGGGGTCGGGGGGCTTGGGCAATGAGCAGTTCTTC. It codes for CASSSRGSGGLGNEQFF.

The V gene is TRBV7-6, the J gene TRBJ1-3, with a possible D match to TRBD1 (5 bases). Germline V lookup: CDR1 SGHVS, CDR2 FNYEAQ. V gave up 2 bases and J gave up 0 bases, with 8 bases separating them. The CDR3 has 15 residues. For the CDR3, the DNA is TGTGCCAGCAGCTTAACTCAGGGCTCTGGAAACACCATATATTTT. It is translated as CASSLTQGSGNTIYF.

V usage is TRBV28 and J usage is TRBJ2-3; 7 bases line up with TRBD1. Germline V gene sequence: CDR1 MDHEN, CDR2 SYDVKM. CDR3 length: 18 residues. The trim removed 3 bases at V and 8 bases at J, leaving 20 bases unmatched. CDR3 coding DNA: TGTGCCAGCAGTTTTGCCCCGGGTGTCCGCAGGGGGAGCGGTACGCAGTATTTT. This gives the protein CASSFAPGVRRGSGTQYF. Using reference TRBV28 and TRBJ2-3 for the parts outside the CDR3, the full variable domain is DVKVTQSSRYLVKRTGEKVFLECVQDMDHENMFWYRQDPGLGLRLIYFSYDVKMKEKGDIPEGYSVSREKKERFSLILESASTNQTSMYLCASSFAPGVRRGSGTQYFGPGTRLTVL.

This clone has a single count. The rearrangement joins TRBV28 to TRBJ2-3; either TRBD1 or TRBD2 may fit D (5 bases each). The germline V gene has CDR1 MDHEN and CDR2 SYDVKM. Trimming took off 2 bases at V and 0 bases at J, with 15 bases between the two ends. This CDR3 has 17 residues. This CDR3 reads CASSLRLGDPSTDTQYF. The CDR3 region has the DNA TGTGCCAGCAGTTTAAGGCTAGGGGACCCTAGCACAGATACGCAGTATTTT.

Worth noting for this clone: In the same sample, other DNA sequences code for this CDR3. The gene calls are TRBV7-7 and TRBJ2-1, with D possibly being TRBD2 (6 bases). V lost 3 bases and J 4 bases, leaving 13 bases between the germline ends. The CDR3 runs to 15 residues. Germline loops: CDR1 SSHAT, CDR2 FNYEAQ (reference sequence). The CDR3 DNA is TGTGCCAGCAGCTTGCGGTTAGCGGTATACAATGAGCAGTTCTTC. Translation: CASSLRLAVYNEQFF.

This clone has only one observation. This chain connects TRBV4-2 to TRBJ1-2; D may be TRBD1 (5 bases). The V gene's germline CDR1 is LGHNA and CDR2 YNFKEQ. V lost 2 bases, J lost 4 bases, and 11 bases lay in between. This CDR3 comprises 14 residues. CDR3 protein: CASSQPQGGYGYTF. The CDR3 nucleotides are TGTGCCAGCAGCCAACCCCAGGGCGGCTATGGCTACACCTTC.

This CDR3 is CASSNRGATYEQYF. Here the CDR3 DNA reads TGTGCCAGCAGCAACCGGGGTGCCACCTACGAGCAGTACTTC. The rearrangement uses TRBV13 and TRBJ2-7; TRBD2 is a possible D gene (5 bases). Looked up from germline, CDR1 is PRHDT and CDR2 is FYEKMQ (reference sequence). The CDR3 runs 14 residues. Trimming cost V 5 bases and J 2 bases, with 13 bases left between them.

The chain uses TRBV7-7 and TRBJ2-5; 9 nucleotides line up with TRBD1. J was trimmed by 3 bases and V by 5 bases; bases with no gene match: 7. CDR1 is SSHAT and CDR2 is FNYEAQ in the germline V gene (reference sequence). The CDR3 consists of 15 residues. The CDR3 nucleotides read TGTGCCAGCAGCCGCACAGGGGGCCTTGAAGAGACCCAGTACTTC. Its protein is CASSRTGGLEETQYF.

The gene calls are TRBV14 and TRBJ2-3; a weak D match, TRBD1 (6 bases). CDR3 length: 16 amino acids. The V end was cut by 3 bases, the J end by 0 bases, with 13 bases between. Looked up from germline, CDR1 is SGHDN and CDR2 is FVKESK. The CDR3 protein is CASSHRTATSTDTQYF. For the CDR3, the DNA is TGTGCCAGCAGCCACCGGACAGCTACTAGCACAGATACGCAGTATTTT.

The rearrangement joins TRBV27 to TRBJ1-2; TRBD1 is a possible D gene (5 bases). The CDR3 totals 15 residues. The germline V and J ends were trimmed by 5 bases and 7 bases, with 20 bases remaining between them. Germline V gives CDR1 MNHEY, CDR2 SMNVEV (reference sequence). The CDR3 loop reads CASSPWDRVSSGYTF. CDR3 nucleotide sequence: TGTGCCAGCAGTCCGTGGGACCGGGTTTCGTCTGGCTACACCTTC.

J is TRBJ2-5 and V is TRBV3-1 (or the pseudogene TRBV3-2); the D is unclear. Trimming left V 4 bases short and J 4 bases short, with 7 bases between. Germline CDR1 LGHDT, CDR2 YNNKEL (reference sequence). CDR3 length: 12 amino acids. CDR3 DNA: TGTGCCAGCAGCCCGATCGGAGAGACCCAGTACTTC. Protein: CASSPIGETQYF.

The V call is TRBV11-3, the J call TRBJ2-5; a weak D match, TRBD2 (7 bases). The V end lost 5 bases, the J end lost 4 bases, and 17 bases lay between the germline ends. The CDR3 has 15 residues. CDR1 SGHNT and CDR2 YENEEA come from the germline V gene. The CDR3 nucleotides are TGTGCCAGCAGCCCCGGGGGGCTTCATGGAGAGACCCAGTACTTC. Encoded protein: CASSPGGLHGETQYF.

DNA for the CDR3: TGTGCCAGCAGTTATGGAGGGGGCGCGAACACTGAAGCTTTCTTT. This gives the protein CASSYGGGANTEAFF. V is TRBV6-5 and J is TRBJ1-1, with 7 bases that match TRBD1. In germline, CDR1 is MNHEY, CDR2 SVGAGI. This CDR3 contains 15 residues. With V trimmed by 3 bases and J by 1 base, 5 bases remained unmatched.

The J gene is TRBJ2-3, the V gene TRBV10-3, with TRBD2 as a possible D gene (5 bases). CDR3 length: 14 residues. V was trimmed by 10 bases and J by 4 bases, leaving 18 bases between them. From germline, CDR1 is ENHRY and CDR2 SYGVKD. The CDR3 DNA sequence: TGTGCCACCCAAAGCTGGCAGGAGGCAGATACGCAGTATTTT. Encoded protein: CATQSWQEADTQYF.